Sequencing of this T cell receptor (beta chain) was carried out in a study of control samples from healthy donors and cancer patients. This CDR3 contains 14 residues. Germline values: CDR1 SGHVS, CDR2 FQNEAQ. Trimming took off 5 bases at V and 3 bases at J, with 13 bases between the two ends. Method: immunoSEQ multiplex PCR; TCRdb's copy keeps in-frame clones and lacks some. The sample includes a few hundred thousand clones, roughly 90% of them seen just once. This chain links TRBV7-8 with TRBJ1-1; D perhaps matches TRBD1 (5 bases). The sequence came from a man between 40 and 49 years old with head and neck cancer. Sequencing input: PBMCs. CDR3 sequence: CASSQILGDTEAFF. CDR3 DNA sequence: TGTGCCAGCAGCCAAATCTTAGGGGACACTGAAGCTTTCTTT.